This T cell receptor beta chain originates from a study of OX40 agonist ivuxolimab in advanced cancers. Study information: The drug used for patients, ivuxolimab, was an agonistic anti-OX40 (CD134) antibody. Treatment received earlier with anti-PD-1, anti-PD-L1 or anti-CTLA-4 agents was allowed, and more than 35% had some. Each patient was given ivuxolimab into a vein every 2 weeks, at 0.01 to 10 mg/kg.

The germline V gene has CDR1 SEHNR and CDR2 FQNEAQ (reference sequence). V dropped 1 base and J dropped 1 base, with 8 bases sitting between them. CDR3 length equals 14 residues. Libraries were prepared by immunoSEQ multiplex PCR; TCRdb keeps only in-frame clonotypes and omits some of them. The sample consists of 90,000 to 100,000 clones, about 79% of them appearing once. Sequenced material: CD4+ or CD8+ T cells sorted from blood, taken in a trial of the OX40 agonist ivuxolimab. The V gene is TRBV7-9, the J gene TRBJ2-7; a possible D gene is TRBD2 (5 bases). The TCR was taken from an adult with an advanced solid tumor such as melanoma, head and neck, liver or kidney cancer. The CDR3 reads CASSLEGGSYEQYF. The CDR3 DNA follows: TGTGCCAGCAGCTTAGAGGGCGGGTCCTACGAGCAGTACTTC.